This TCR beta chain was obtained from a study of neurological immune-mediated disorders. Notes on the study in general: When repertoires were grouped phylogenetically, those of 18 of 34 multiple sclerosis patients fell into one related-CDR3 cluster, a possible signature. Sharing of CDR3 amino acid sequences among expanded clones across subjects was absent, suggesting private repertoires in all groups.

The cDNA was generated through 5'RACE incorporating 10-nucleotide random UMIs. MiXCR, run by TCRdb on the 5' RACE reads, gives a single entry per CDR3 protein. The table includes about 32,000 distinct CDR3 sequences, 3.5% to 4.5% detected once. This clonotype occurred many times. The antigen remains undetermined. CDR1 and CDR2 (germline): DFQATT, SNEGSKA (reference sequence). CDR3 length: 14 amino acids. Germline trimming cut 3 bases from V and 2 bases from J; bases unmatched to any gene: 3. Sample: PBMCs. This TCR derives from a man aged 25 to 45 with multiple sclerosis. The chain has TRBV20-1 and TRBJ2-3; 9 nucleotides agree with TRBD2. The CDR3 protein is CSARTSGYTDTQYF. In nucleotides, the CDR3 is TGCAGTGCTAGGACTAGCGGCTACACAGATACGCAGTATTTT.